The present TCR beta chain was sequenced within a study of T cells in Graves' hyperthyroidism and ophthalmopathy. Germline V gives CDR1 SGHAT, CDR2 FQNNGV. The CDR3 is made up of 12 amino acids. V gave up 5 bases and J gave up 8 bases, with 7 bases separating them. Amplification of TCR beta CDR3 regions was performed using RNA transcripts as template. The study used the HTBI primer set for a first-round RT-PCR of the TCR CDR3. TCRdb fed the multiplex PCR reads into MiXCR, producing one record per CDR3 protein. The top ten hold approximately 7.8% of the sample, which has about 290,000 distinct CDR3 sequences, 13% seen once. This clonotype was recorded many times. The antigen remains unidentified. Overall study findings and caveats: The model predicted ophthalmopathy a median 6.5 months before onset.

This clonotype originated in a woman younger than 45 with Graves' hyperthyroidism that later progressed to Graves' ophthalmopathy. The specimen was blood. The chain combines TRBV11-2 with TRBJ1-6; D is uncertain. This chain's CDR3 is CASSESYSPLHF. The DNA for the CDR3 is TGTGCCAGCAGCGAGTCATATTCACCCCTCCACTTT.